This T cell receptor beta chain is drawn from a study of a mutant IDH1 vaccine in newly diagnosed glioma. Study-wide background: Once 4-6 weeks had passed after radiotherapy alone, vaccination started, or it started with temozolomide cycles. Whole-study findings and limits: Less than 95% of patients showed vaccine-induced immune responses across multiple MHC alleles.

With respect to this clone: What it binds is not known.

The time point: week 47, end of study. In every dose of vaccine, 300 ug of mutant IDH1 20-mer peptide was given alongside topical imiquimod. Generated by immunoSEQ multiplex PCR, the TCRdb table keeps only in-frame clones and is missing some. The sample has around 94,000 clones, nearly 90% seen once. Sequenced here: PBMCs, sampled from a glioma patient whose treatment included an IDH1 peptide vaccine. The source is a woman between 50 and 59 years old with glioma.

CDR3 sequence reads: CASSERVYEQYF. Written as DNA, the CDR3 is TGTGCCAGCAGTGAAAGGGTATACGAGCAGTACTTC. This chain connects TRBV6-1 to TRBJ2-7; D uncertain. Germline-derived CDR1 and CDR2 are MNHNS and SASEGT. The CDR3 runs to 12 residues. The V gene lost 2 bases and the J gene lost 4 bases, with 6 bases spanning the gap.